A selection of T cell receptor beta chains follows, all from one sample in a study of blood T cell repertoires in COVID-19. Only in-frame clones appear in the TCRdb table, and some are missing; sequencing was by immunoSEQ multiplex PCR. The sample records roughly 200,000 clones, about three quarters being singletons. The sequenced material came from peripheral blood. Every receptor here comes from a woman aged 45-59 years with active or convalescent COVID-19. Both conserved end residues are part of each CDR3. Fields, in order: D gene, J gene, clone size, V gene, CDR3 protein, CDR3 DNA. A D gene is named only where the DNA matches it firmly. The size entry is marked missing in some rows and otherwise reads once, few, many or a size class.

d_gene: TRBD1; j_gene: TRBJ1-6; abundance: few; v_gene: TRBV6-5; CDR3aa: CASSPGQEGSPLHF; CDR3nt: TGTGCCAGCAGCCCCGGACAGGAGGGTTCACCCCTCCACTTT
d_gene: -; j_gene: TRBJ1-4; abundance: -; v_gene: TRBV4-1; CDR3aa: CASSQESHRNEKLFF; CDR3nt: TGCGCCAGCAGCCAAGAGAGTCATCGCAATGAAAAACTGTTTTTT
d_gene: -; j_gene: TRBJ1-6; abundance: -; v_gene: TRBV4-1; CDR3aa: CASSQDDRTYNSPLHF; CDR3nt: TGCGCCAGCAGCCAGGATGACAGGACCTATAATTCACCCCTCCACTTT
d_gene: -; j_gene: TRBJ2-7; abundance: once; v_gene: TRBV19; CDR3aa: CASSIGRGTYEQYF; CDR3nt: TGTGCCAGTAGTATCGGAAGGGGGACGTACGAGCAGTACTTC
d_gene: -; j_gene: TRBJ1-2; abundance: -; v_gene: TRBV7-2; CDR3aa: CASSLPQGGYTF; CDR3nt: TGTGCCAGCAGCTTACCGCAGGGAGGGTACACCTTC
d_gene: -; j_gene: TRBJ1-2; abundance: -; v_gene: TRBV5-6; CDR3aa: CASSPGTHYGYTF; CDR3nt: TGTGCCAGCAGCCCCGGGACACACTATGGCTACACCTTC
d_gene: -; j_gene: TRBJ2-3; abundance: -; v_gene: TRBV12-1; CDR3aa: CASSPIKLAGGTDTQYF; CDR3nt: TGTGCCAGCAGCCCGATCAAACTAGCGGGAGGTACAGATACGCAGTATTTT
d_gene: TRBD2; j_gene: TRBJ2-1; abundance: -; v_gene: TRBV2; CDR3aa: CASSVGSGRLNEQFF; CDR3nt: TGTGCCAGCAGTGTCGGTAGCGGGAGATTGAATGAGCAGTTCTTC
d_gene: TRBD2; j_gene: TRBJ2-7; abundance: once; v_gene: TRBV2; CDR3aa: CASTLSGRGGEQYF; CDR3nt: TGTGCCAGCACTCTTAGCGGGAGGGGGGGTGAGCAGTACTTC
d_gene: -; j_gene: TRBJ1-5; abundance: many; v_gene: TRBV19; CDR3aa: CASSLNSRGNQPQHF; CDR3nt: TGTGCCAGCTCCCTCAACTCGAGGGGCAATCAGCCCCAGCATTTT
d_gene: -; j_gene: TRBJ1-1; abundance: -; v_gene: TRBV27; CDR3aa: CASRTRPMNTEAFF; CDR3nt: TGTGCCAGCAGGACGAGGCCCATGAACACTGAAGCCTTCTTT
d_gene: -; j_gene: TRBJ1-3; abundance: once; v_gene: TRBV6-5; CDR3aa: CASSYPGVTGNTIYF; CDR3nt: TGTGCCAGCAGTTACCCAGGGGTAACGGGAAACACCATATATTTT
d_gene: -; j_gene: TRBJ2-7; abundance: -; v_gene: TRBV12-3/TRBV12-4; CDR3aa: CASSTGYEQYF; CDR3nt: TGTGCCAGCAGCACAGGGTACGAGCAGTACTTC
d_gene: TRBD1; j_gene: TRBJ1-4; abundance: few; v_gene: TRBV20-1; CDR3aa: CSASRTGLEKLFF; CDR3nt: TGCAGTGCTAGTAGGACAGGGTTGGAAAAACTGTTTTTT
d_gene: -; j_gene: TRBJ1-2; abundance: many; v_gene: TRBV28; CDR3aa: CASSFGPGANYGYTF; CDR3nt: TGTGCCAGCAGTTTTGGTCCAGGGGCCAATTATGGCTACACCTTC
d_gene: -; j_gene: TRBJ1-1; abundance: -; v_gene: TRBV19; CDR3aa: CASSRRMTENTEAFF; CDR3nt: TGTGCCAGTAGCCGACGAATGACAGAGAACACTGAAGCTTTCTTT
d_gene: TRBD2; j_gene: TRBJ2-2; abundance: -; v_gene: TRBV7-9; CDR3aa: CASSSQPGGAGELFF; CDR3nt: TGTGCCAGCAGCTCCCAACCGGGAGGTGCCGGGGAGCTGTTTTTT
d_gene: TRBD1; j_gene: TRBJ1-3; abundance: -; v_gene: TRBV19; CDR3aa: CANTGGSNTIYF; CDR3nt: TGTGCCAATACAGGGGGAAGCAACACCATATATTTT
d_gene: -; j_gene: TRBJ1-2; abundance: -; v_gene: TRBV7-2; CDR3aa: CASSPGAFGYGYTF; CDR3nt: TGTGCCAGCAGCCCAGGGGCTTTCGGCTATGGCTACACCTTC
d_gene: -; j_gene: TRBJ1-2; abundance: -; v_gene: TRBV7-6; CDR3aa: CASSPSAGASLFGGYTF; CDR3nt: TGTGCCAGCAGCCCCTCGGCAGGGGCGTCTCTATTTGGTGGCTACACCTTC
d_gene: -; j_gene: TRBJ2-3; abundance: once; v_gene: TRBV29-1; CDR3aa: CSVETPTSTDTQYF; CDR3nt: TGCAGCGTTGAGACACCAACTAGCACAGATACGCAGTATTTT
d_gene: -; j_gene: TRBJ1-1; abundance: -; v_gene: TRBV18; CDR3aa: CASSLPTGMNTEAFF; CDR3nt: TGTGCCAGCTCACTACCGACAGGTATGAACACTGAAGCTTTCTTT
d_gene: -; j_gene: TRBJ1-1; abundance: once; v_gene: TRBV29-1; CDR3aa: CSVVAGDTEAFF; CDR3nt: TGCAGCGTTGTGGCGGGGGACACTGAAGCTTTCTTT
d_gene: TRBD1; j_gene: TRBJ1-5; abundance: few; v_gene: TRBV30; CDR3aa: CAWSGQGVSNQPQHF; CDR3nt: TGTGCCTGGAGTGGACAGGGGGTAAGCAATCAGCCCCAGCATTTT
d_gene: -; j_gene: TRBJ1-2; abundance: -; v_gene: TRBV6-5; CDR3aa: CASRKGQGANYGYTF; CDR3nt: TGTGCCAGCAGAAAAGGCCAAGGAGCGAACTATGGCTACACCTTC
d_gene: TRBD1; j_gene: TRBJ1-2; abundance: -; v_gene: TRBV7-6; CDR3aa: CASSLAEQGNYGYTF; CDR3nt: TGTGCCAGCAGCTTAGCGGAACAGGGGAACTATGGCTACACCTTC
d_gene: -; j_gene: TRBJ2-5; abundance: -; v_gene: TRBV7-2; CDR3aa: CASSSNGVTRETQYF; CDR3nt: TGTGCCAGCAGCTCGAACGGCGTTACGAGGGAGACCCAGTACTTC